Included here is one T cell receptor beta chain sequence, with context. In its sample, this clonotype was seen once. Its target antigen remains unknown. The record has no base qualities; no much larger clone is one base away. A single read constitutes weak evidence. This record belongs to a study of healthy donors' naive CD4 and CD8 T cells (dated by TCRdb to between 2015 and 2016). About the study as a whole: Donor selection covered three age groups (20-25, 40-50 and 60-70 years) with more than 5 people in each, and the resulting cohort had a mean age of approximately 43 and was half female. For TCR alpha, a new primer set was designed to cover all functional IMGT alpha gene variants, and the remainder of the protocol was kept the same as the beta-chain workflow. To check how TCR variation relates to lineage commitment, the researchers sequenced rearranged TCR alpha and beta chains taken from naive CD4+ and CD8+ T cells. The peripheral blood mononuclear cells came from about 17 individuals who were healthy and unrelated. The donors were HLA-typed by sequencing at HLA-A, -B, -C, -DRB1, -DQB1 and -DPB1, using the SBTexcellerator protocol, an ABI3130xl analyzer and SBTengine software. Overall study outcomes, separate from this receptor: Reportedly, most V and J gene segments showed bias between naive CD4+ and CD8+ cells, and this bias held consistently across donors regardless of HLA genotype. Possible repertoire bias arising from homeostatic proliferation of naive T cells was not directly addressed. Alpha and beta chains were sequenced in bulk and could not be paired, so combined chain effects were not evaluated. Taken together, V genes, J genes and CDR3 charge appeared to account for roughly 13% of the variance in CD4/CD8 propensity, acting in a largely additive way. In both chains, CD4+ lineage was associated with a positively charged CDR3, and CD8+ lineage was associated with a negatively charged CDR3.

The data were produced on a 454 GS FLX Titanium. A previously published linear amplification protocol was used to build the TCR libraries, starting from roughly 500 ng of total RNA. Sequencing was carried out on the Roche/454 Genome Sequencer using Titanium chemistry. The paper's data handling went like this. From four to six of the healthy donors, approximately 80,000 rearranged TCR alpha transcripts were sequenced. Duplicate transcripts were dropped, and unique TCR clonotypes were identified by the CDR3 junction according to IMGT nomenclature. In R 2.13.0, logistic regression modeled CD4 versus CD8 status on V and J genes, adjusting for donor effects, with Bonferroni correction for multiple testing. Using fastp at Q25 and MiXCR, TCRdb reprocessed the public reads and kept productive beta chains. Under each unique CDR3 protein, matching rows form one entry showing the most common genes and DNA. Clone size and V and J calls follow TCRdb, not the original study. In all, the sample holds about 180,000 distinct CDR3 sequences, and 74% of those were seen once. About 2.4% of the sample goes to the ten largest clones.

CDR1 and CDR2, looked up from the germline V gene, are SQVTM and ANQGSEA. Trimming removed 0 bases from V and 4 bases from J, leaving 4 bases between the germline ends. The CDR3 contains 12 residues, cysteine and phenylalanine counted. Only CDR3 DNA is held: 36 bases, read in frame from base 1. Cells with a CD4+CD8-CD45RO-CD45RA+ profile were isolated by FACS and defined as naive CD4+ T cells, and those with a CD8+CD4-CD45RA+CD27bright profile were defined as naive CD8+ T cells. Antibodies against CD4 (RPA-T4), CD8 (SK1), CD27 (O323), CD45RA (HI100) and CD45RO (UCHL1) were used for sorting. Sequencing was performed on naive CD4+ and CD8+ T cells sorted from blood, pooled from several donors. According to the study, the label for this sample's cell subset or site signals: FACS-sorted naive CD4+ (CD45RO-CD45RA+) and naive CD8+ (CD45RA+CD27bright) T cells. This clonotype was sampled from a pool of human donors in good health; the sample pools cells from several healthy donors. The chain uses TRBV29-1 and TRBJ2-1; no D gene can be assigned with confidence. The base sequence is TGCAGCGTTGAAGAAATTTACAATGAGCAGTTCTTC. It encodes CSVEEIYNEQFF.